One and the same sample provided the 18 T cell receptor beta chains below, sequenced in a study of cytomegalovirus exposure and HLA in healthy donors. Clones were sequenced by immunoSEQ multiplex PCR, and TCRdb holds only the in-frame ones, with some missing. Here the sample spans about 44,000 clones, 80% to 95% being singletons. The sample comprised PBMCs. The receptors derive from a woman between 18 and 30 years old in good health and CMV-seronegative.

Written as DNA, the CDR3 is TGTGCCAGTAGTAGGGGACAGTCCGCCAAAAACATTCAGTACTTC. Translation: CASSRGQSAKNIQYF. The chain joins TRBV19 to TRBJ2-4; 7 bases fit TRBD1. With V trimmed by 4 bases and J by 1 base, 4 bases remained unmatched. Germline V CDR1 and CDR2: LNHDA, SQIVND (reference sequence). The CDR3 totals 15 residues.

This sequence joins TRBV6-1 and TRBJ1-2, with 9 nucleotides matching TRBD1. The CDR3 is made up of 18 amino acids. Trimming at V came to 6 bases and at J to 0 bases, leaving 14 bases not matched to a gene. The germline CDR1 and CDR2 sequences are MNHNS and SASEGT. The CDR3 nucleotides read TGTGCCAGCAGGGAACCGGGACAGGGAATTTGGACTAACTATGGCTACACCTTC. Translation: CASREPGQGIWTNYGYTF.

The rearrangement links TRBV7-8 to TRBJ1-3, with TRBD1 matching over 9 bases. Trimming cost V 5 bases and J 3 bases; bases outside gene matches: 5. Germline V gene sequence: CDR1 SGHVS, CDR2 FQNEAQ. The CDR3 extends over 15 amino acids. DNA for the CDR3: TGTGCCAGCAGCCCCCGGGACAGGGTTGGAAACACCATATATTTT. This gives the protein CASSPRDRVGNTIYF.

V and J are TRBV28 and TRBJ1-2; TRBD1 matches 8 bases. This CDR3 is 15 amino acids long. V trimming: 6 bases; J trimming: 4 bases; junction bases outside the gene matches: 10. Germline V gene sequence: CDR1 MDHEN, CDR2 SYDVKM. CDR3 sequence (DNA): TGTGCCAGCAGCCGAAACAGGGGGAGGGGCTATGGCTACACCTTC. Encoded protein: CASSRNRGRGYGYTF.

The rearrangement links TRBV7-2 to TRBJ2-7; TRBD1 agrees at 8 bases. The length of the CDR3 is 14 residues. Germline V CDR1 and CDR2: SGHTA, FQGNSA. After removal of 5 bases from V and 2 bases from J, the junction contained 5 bases not matched to a gene. Here the CDR3 DNA reads TGTGCCAGCAGCACCAGACAGGGGCCCTACGAGCAGTACTTC. Translated, it gives CASSTRQGPYEQYF.

The V and J genes are TRBV19 and TRBJ1-5, with D possibly matching TRBD1 (6 bases). V shed 2 bases and J shed 0 bases, with 14 bases lying between them. The CDR3 covers 17 residues. In germline, CDR1 is LNHDA, CDR2 SQIVND (reference sequence). The CDR3, as DNA: TGTGCCAGTAGTATACTGGACAGTTTGTATAGCAATCAGCCCCAGCATTTT. Amino acids: CASSILDSLYSNQPQHF.

V gene TRBV7-9 combines with J gene TRBJ2-7, with 9 bases matching TRBD2. Looked up from germline, CDR1 is SEHNR and CDR2 is FQNEAQ (reference sequence). The CDR3 spans 17 residues. V shed 4 bases, J shed 2 bases, and the junction held 12 bases outside the gene matches. CDR3 nucleotide sequence: TGTGCCAGCAGCTCCGAGATGCAAGCGGGGGGACCCTACGAGCAGTACTTC. This encodes CASSSEMQAGGPYEQYF.

V is TRBV19 and J is TRBJ1-1; TRBD1 agrees at 8 bases. Germline CDR1 reads LNHDA; CDR2 reads SQIVND (reference sequence). The CDR3 is 15 amino acids. Trimming removed 5 bases from V and 4 bases from J; junction bases left unmatched: 9. CDR3 bases: TGTGCCAGTAGTCTCCGGCAGGGGGCAGGCACTGAAGCTTTCTTT. Its translation: CASSLRQGAGTEAFF.

This clone was counted a single time. The chain recombines TRBV28 with TRBJ1-5, with 7 bases matching TRBD1. This CDR3 region has 17 residues. Trimming took 5 bases from V and 6 from J; bases not matched to a gene: 16. Germline V lookup: CDR1 MDHEN, CDR2 SYDVKM. The CDR3 here is CASSELLGQAVGQPQHF. CDR3 DNA: TGTGCCAGCAGTGAACTACTTGGACAGGCGGTGGGTCAGCCCCAGCATTTT.

J is TRBJ1-2 and V is TRBV2; D call uncertain. This CDR3 comprises 14 residues. The V gene's germline CDR1 is SNHLY and CDR2 FYNNEI. V was cut by 7 bases and J by 1 base, with 13 bases left in between. The CDR3 reads CASKWTPNNYGYTF. The CDR3 DNA reads TGTGCCAGCAAATGGACTCCGAATAACTATGGCTACACCTTC.

V gene TRBV28 combines with J gene TRBJ2-7, with 11 bases aligning to TRBD2. This CDR3 is built from 18 residues. V lost 4 bases and J lost 2; bases outside the gene matches: 13. Germline CDR1 is MDHEN and CDR2 is SYDVKM. The CDR3 DNA reads as TGTGCCAGCAGTTCCGCGGGGTTGACTAGCGGGGCCACCTACGAGCAGTACTTC. This encodes CASSSAGLTSGATYEQYF.

The CDR3 DNA reads as TGTGCCTGGAGCCTCGGGACAGTGCTCGAGCAGTACTTC. Encoded protein: CAWSLGTVLEQYF. The J gene is TRBJ2-7, the V gene TRBV30, with 7 bases that match TRBD1. V shed 3 bases and J 6 bases; nucleotides not matched to a gene: 8. CDR3 length equals 13 residues. Germline CDR1 is GTSNPN and CDR2 is SVGIG (reference sequence).

The V and J genes are TRBV6-5 and TRBJ1-1; 11 nucleotides agree with TRBD1. The CDR3 is 13 amino acids. V dropped 8 bases and J dropped 5; count of bases not matched to a gene: 4. Per the germline V gene, CDR1 is MNHEY and CDR2 is SVGAGI. CDR3 DNA sequence: TGTGCCAGCGGACAGGGGGCCGGGACTGAAGCTTTCTTT. Translated, it gives CASGQGAGTEAFF.

The CDR3 DNA sequence: TGCAGCGGGGGACAGGGCTCTGAAGCTTTCTTT. Encoded protein: CSGGQGSEAFF. This rearrangement joins TRBV29-1 to TRBJ1-1; 9 bases are shared with TRBD1. This CDR3 is 11 amino acids long. Per the germline V gene, CDR1 is SQVTM and CDR2 is ANQGSEA. J was trimmed by 6 bases and V by 7 bases; bases with no gene match: 3.

This rearrangement joins TRBV11-2 to TRBJ2-1, with a tentative D call TRBD1 (6 bases). Trimming took 5 bases from V and 4 from J, leaving 15 bases between them. The CDR3 contains 15 residues. The V gene's germline CDR1 is SGHAT and CDR2 FQNNGV. The CDR3: CASSPQGPRYNEQFF. CDR3 sequence (DNA): TGTGCCAGCAGCCCGCAGGGGCCGCGGTACAATGAGCAGTTCTTC.

The J gene is TRBJ2-7, the V gene TRBV6-1, with 9 bases matching TRBD1. V trimming: 8 bases; J trimming: 0 bases; junction bases outside the gene matches: 5. The CDR3 contains 14 residues. Germline V gives CDR1 MNHNS, CDR2 SASEGT. CDR3 amino acids: CASLWGQGSYEQYF. Written as DNA, the CDR3 is TGTGCCAGCCTCTGGGGACAGGGCTCCTACGAGCAGTACTTC.

The J gene is TRBJ1-5, the V gene TRBV30, with 7 bases lining up with TRBD1. Germline V gene data show CDR1 as GTSNPN and CDR2 as SVGIG (reference sequence). After removal of 0 bases from V and 1 base from J, the junction contained 3 bases not matched to a gene. The CDR3 is 15 amino acids. CDR3 region: CAWSVPGGSNQPQHF. CDR3 DNA sequence: TGTGCCTGGAGTGTCCCAGGGGGAAGCAATCAGCCCCAGCATTTT.

This chain connects TRBV18 to TRBJ2-1, with TRBD2 identical over 11 bases. In germline, CDR1 is KGHSH, CDR2 LQKENI. The J segment lost 3 bases and the V segment lost 3 bases, leaving 4 bases of the junction unmatched. CDR3 length equals 16 residues. The CDR3: CASSPSGTSGYNEQFF. The CDR3 DNA reads as TGTGCCAGCTCACCCTCGGGGACTAGCGGCTACAATGAGCAGTTCTTC.